This T cell receptor beta chain emerged from a study of beta chain features in type 1 diabetes. Across the whole study: Investigators examined more than 90 million sorted cells across all samples.

CDR1 SGHRS and CDR2 YFSETQ come from the germline V gene. Trimming stripped 5 bases from V and 0 bases from J, with 12 bases between. There are 14 residues in the CDR3. cDNA synthesis used the whole RNA isolate, giving expressed TCRB sequences. Naive, central memory and regulatory T cell samples averaged about 3.6 million immunoSEQ reads each. Profiling relied on immunoSEQ multiplex PCR, and the TCRdb table lists in-frame clones only, not all of them. The data show fewer than 350,000 clones, roughly 8% seen once. The genes are TRBV5-1 and TRBJ2-7, with a weak D call TRBD2 (5 bases). This sequence was found in a woman aged 18-29 years in good health. Sequenced: central memory CD4+ T cells from blood. The CDR3, as DNA: TGCGCCAGCAGAGAGGAGGCAAACTCCTACGAGCAGTACTTC. Translated: CASREEANSYEQYF.